Following are 16 T cell receptor beta chains from one sample sequenced in a study of blood T cells in healthy people across ages. Combining a sample-barcoded 5' primer with a J-beta primer mix, a second PCR ran for roughly 6 to 12 cycles. TCRdb reprocessed the 5' RACE reads via MiXCR and lists one record per CDR3 protein. This sample has more than 450,000 distinct CDR3 sequences, with about a quarter found just once. The sample also formed part of further work on T cells of mothers and their children.

Material: blood. These receptors all come from a boy aged 2-15 years in good health.

The CDR3 DNA reads TGTGCCAGCAGCGTAGCTACGGGGGAAGGAGGCTATGGCTACACCTTC. Translating gives CASSVATGEGGYGYTF. The chain combines TRBV9 with TRBJ1-2, with D possibly being TRBD1 (5 bases). The CDR3 contains 16 residues. In germline, CDR1 is SGDLS, CDR2 YYNGEE. V was shortened by 0 bases and J by 4 bases, with 16 bases between the two germline ends.

This clonotype was observed a handful of times. The V call is TRBV10-3, the J call TRBJ2-5; 9 nucleotides line up with TRBD1. Germline values: CDR1 ENHRY, CDR2 SYGVKD. Losses at the gene ends were 10 bases for V and 3 bases for J; bases not matched to a gene: 12. The CDR3 totals 15 residues. The CDR3 reads CATSTGGRSEETQYF. The CDR3 bases are TGTGCCACGTCCACAGGGGGCCGATCCGAAGAGACCCAGTACTTC.

This clonotype occurred a few times. This chain connects TRBV6-6 to TRBJ2-5, with 8 bases aligning to TRBD1. Germline-derived CDR1 and CDR2 are MNHNY and SVGAGI (reference sequence). The CDR3 consists of 15 residues. Trimming at V came to 5 bases and at J to 2 bases, leaving 7 bases not matched to a gene. The CDR3 DNA is TGTGCCAGCAGTCCGCGGGACAGGTCACAAGAGACCCAGTACTTC. Protein sequence: CASSPRDRSQETQYF.

J is TRBJ1-5 and V is TRBV19, with D unresolved. Germline V gives CDR1 LNHDA, CDR2 SQIVND (reference sequence). The V gene lost 1 base and the J gene lost 1 base, with 8 bases spanning the gap. CDR3 length equals 15 residues. The CDR3 coding sequence is TGTGCCAGTAGTATAGTCTTGGACAGCAATCAGCCCCAGCATTTT. Translating gives CASSIVLDSNQPQHF.

V and J are TRBV27 and TRBJ1-2; TRBD1 might be the D (5 bases). V was cut by 2 bases and J by 8 bases, with 12 bases left in between. The CDR3 length is 13 residues. Germline values: CDR1 MNHEY, CDR2 SMNVEV (reference sequence). The CDR3 protein is CASSLGRGAGYTF. Here the CDR3 DNA reads TGTGCCAGCAGTTTAGGAAGGGGAGCGGGCTACACCTTC.

This clonotype was detected only a few times. The V call is TRBV6-5, the J call TRBJ2-4; TRBD1 matches 10 bases. Germline-derived CDR1 and CDR2 are MNHEY and SVGAGI. This CDR3 contains 15 residues. With V trimmed by 5 bases and J by 4 bases, 5 bases remained unmatched. The CDR3: CASSRGGQGKNIQYF. The CDR3 DNA reads TGTGCCAGCAGTCGCGGGGGACAGGGGAAAAACATTCAGTACTTC.

J is TRBJ1-2 and V is TRBV20-1; D remains unclear. Trimming took off 4 bases at V and 0 bases at J, with 15 bases between the two ends. The CDR3 totals 15 residues. The germline CDR1 and CDR2 sequences are DFQATT and SNEGSKA (reference sequence). The CDR3 DNA sequence: TGCAGTGCTACCCCGGTGGGCAGGCCTAACTATGGCTACACCTTC. Its translation: CSATPVGRPNYGYTF.

This clonotype was seen a handful of times. One end of the junction does not line up with germline, which may come from a read error. The CDR3 DNA is TGCGCCGGCAGCTCCCGGGACAGGGTCTATGGCTACACCTTC. Its protein product is CAGSSRDRVYGYTF. This sequence joins TRBV5-1 and TRBJ1-2; 9 bases align to TRBD1. This CDR3 spans 14 amino acids. Per germline, CDR1 SGHRS and CDR2 YFSETQ.

This clonotype turned up a few times. The chain carries TRBV20-1 and TRBJ2-1; TRBD2 agrees at 9 bases. The DNA matches TRBJ2-7 better at its end, which makes the J call doubtful. The CDR3 is 15 residues long. Germline CDR1 reads DFQATT; CDR2 reads SNEGSKA (reference sequence). The chain's CDR3 is CSAQGGGTSTYEQYF. The CDR3 DNA reads TGCAGTGCTCAGGGGGGAGGGACTAGCACCTACGAGCAGTACTTC.

In this sample, this clonotype turned up many times. The CDR3 protein is CAISESRDRGSEQYF. Written as DNA, the CDR3 is TGTGCCATCAGTGAGTCTAGGGACAGGGGATCCGAGCAGTACTTC. The chain is built from TRBV10-3 and TRBJ2-7, with 10 nucleotides matching TRBD1. Trimming cost V 0 bases and J 6 bases; bases outside gene matches: 5. The CDR3 runs 15 residues. Per the germline V gene, CDR1 is ENHRY and CDR2 is SYGVKD.

V and J are TRBV30 and TRBJ1-2, with D unclear. Germline V gene data show CDR1 as GTSNPN and CDR2 as SVGIG (reference sequence). The V end was cut by 7 bases, the J end by 3 bases, with 9 bases between. The CDR3 runs to 11 residues. CDR3 sequence: CAFVTHYGYTF. The CDR3 bases are TGTGCCTTCGTCACCCACTATGGCTACACCTTC.

The V call is TRBV14, the J call TRBJ2-6; D is undetermined. Deletions cut 4 bases from V and 0 bases from J, with 10 bases between. This CDR3 is built from 16 residues. Germline CDR1 SGHDN, CDR2 FVKESK. The CDR3 spells CASSLSQDSGANVLTF. The CDR3 coding sequence is TGTGCCAGCAGCCTTAGTCAGGACTCTGGGGCCAACGTCCTGACTTTC.

The chain combines TRBV5-1 with TRBJ1-2; TRBD1 aligns across 9 bases. This CDR3 region has 14 residues. Trimming removed 7 bases from V and 4 bases from J; junction bases left unmatched: 8. CDR1 SGHRS and CDR2 YFSETQ come from the germline V gene. The CDR3 nucleotides read TGCGCCAGCGGAATTGGACAGGGGCCCTATGGCTACACCTTC. Residues: CASGIGQGPYGYTF.

Remarks on this clonotype: Germline and junction disagree at one end, which may indicate a read error. The chain joins TRBV4-3 to TRBJ2-3, with TRBD2 identical over 7 bases. Germline loops: CDR1 LGHNA, CDR2 YSLEER. The CDR3 consists of 16 residues. CDR3 sequence: CASGQDWGGITDTQYF. CDR3 DNA: TGCGCCAGCGGCCAAGATTGGGGGGGAATCACAGATACGCAGTATTTT.

The V gene is TRBV7-9, the J gene TRBJ2-5; 8 nucleotides match TRBD1. Germline V gene sequence: CDR1 SEHNR, CDR2 FQNEAQ (reference sequence). The CDR3 spans 17 residues. Trimming cost V 0 bases and J 11 bases; bases outside gene matches: 17. The CDR3 sequence: CASSLAPGTGPTQEQYF. The DNA for the CDR3 is TGTGCCAGCAGCTTAGCGCCCGGGACAGGACCTACGCAGGAGCAGTACTTC.

The table lists this clonotype with a few counts. The chain links TRBV7-2 to TRBJ2-1; 7 nucleotides align to TRBD2. This CDR3 comprises 19 residues. J gave up 0 bases and V 8 bases, and 19 bases lay outside the gene matches. The germline gives CDR1 SGHTA, CDR2 FQGNSA. The CDR3: CASASPWGGAESSYNEQFF. CDR3 nucleotide sequence: TGTGCCAGCGCCAGTCCGTGGGGGGGAGCGGAGAGCTCCTACAATGAGCAGTTCTTC.